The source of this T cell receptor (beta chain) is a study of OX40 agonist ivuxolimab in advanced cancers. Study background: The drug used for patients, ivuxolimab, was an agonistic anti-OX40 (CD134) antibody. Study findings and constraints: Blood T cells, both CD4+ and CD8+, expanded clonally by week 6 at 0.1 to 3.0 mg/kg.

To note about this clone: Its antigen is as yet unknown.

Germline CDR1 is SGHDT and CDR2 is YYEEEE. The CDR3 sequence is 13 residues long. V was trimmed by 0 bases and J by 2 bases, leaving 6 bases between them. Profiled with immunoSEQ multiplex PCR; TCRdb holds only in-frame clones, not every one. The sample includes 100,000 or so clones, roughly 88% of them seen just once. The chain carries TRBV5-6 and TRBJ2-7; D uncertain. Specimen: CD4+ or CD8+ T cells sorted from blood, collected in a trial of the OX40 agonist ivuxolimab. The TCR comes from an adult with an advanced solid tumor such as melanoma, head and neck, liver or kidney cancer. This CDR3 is CASSLDGTYEQYF. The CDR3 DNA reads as TGTGCCAGCAGCTTGGACGGTACCTACGAGCAGTACTTC.